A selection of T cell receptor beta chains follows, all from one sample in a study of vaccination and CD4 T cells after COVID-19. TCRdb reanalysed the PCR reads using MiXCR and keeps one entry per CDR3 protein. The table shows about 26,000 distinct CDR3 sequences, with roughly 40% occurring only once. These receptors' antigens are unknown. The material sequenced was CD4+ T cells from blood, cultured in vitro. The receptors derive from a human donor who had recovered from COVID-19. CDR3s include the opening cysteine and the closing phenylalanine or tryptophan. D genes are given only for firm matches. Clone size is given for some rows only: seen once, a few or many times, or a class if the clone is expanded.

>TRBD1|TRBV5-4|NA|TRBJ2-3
TGTGCCAGCAGCCAGGGGGACAGTCCAACGCAGTATTTT
CASSQGDSPTQYF
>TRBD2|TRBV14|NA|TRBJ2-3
TGTGCCAGCAGCCAAGAGTCGGGGGGGCCCCCCACGCAGTATTTT
CASSQESGGPPTQYF
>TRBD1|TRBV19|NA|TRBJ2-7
TGTGCCAGTAGTATGCGGACAGGGCCCTACGAGCAGTACTTC
CASSMRTGPYEQYF
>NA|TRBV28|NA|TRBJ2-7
TGTGCCAGCAGTCGGGAGATCCCAGGGGCCCTCAGCTTC
CASSREIPGALSF
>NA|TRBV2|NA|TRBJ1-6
TGTGCCAGCAGGTGGGACACCCTTCAGCGCCTCCACTTT
CASRWDTLQRLHF
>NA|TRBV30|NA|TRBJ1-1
TGTGCCTGGAGTGTGCAGGGGAACACTGAAGCTTTCTTT
CAWSVQGNTEAFF
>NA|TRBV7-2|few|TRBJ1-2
TGTGCCAGCAGCCCAGGGGCAGGGCTGCAATACTATGGCTACACCTTC
CASSPGAGLQYYGYTF
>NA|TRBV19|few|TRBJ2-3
TGTGCCAGTAACCCCACAGCGTTTAGCACAGATACGCAGTATTTT
CASNPTAFSTDTQYF
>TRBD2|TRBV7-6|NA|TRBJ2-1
TGTGCCAGCAGCTTAGGGACTAGCGGGTTTGGCTCCTACAATGAGCAGTTCTTC
CASSLGTSGFGSYNEQFF
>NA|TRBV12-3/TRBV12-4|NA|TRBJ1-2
TGTGCCAGCAGCCGCATGCGCTATGGCTACACCTTC
CASSRMRYGYTF
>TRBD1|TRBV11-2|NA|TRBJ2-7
TGTGCCAGCAGCTCCGTGAGACAGGGATACTACGAGCAGTACTTC
CASSSVRQGYYEQYF
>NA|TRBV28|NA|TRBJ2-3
TGTGCCAGCCGCTCGCAGACTAGCACAGATACGCAGTATTTT
CASRSQTSTDTQYF
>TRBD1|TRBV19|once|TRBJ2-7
TGTGCCAGTAGTCCCAGTGGGGACAGGGGGACCTACGAGCAGTACTTC
CASSPSGDRGTYEQYF
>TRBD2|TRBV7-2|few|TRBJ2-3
TGTGCCAGCAGCTCTTTGGGCCTTAGCGGGGATACGCAGTATTTT
CASSSLGLSGDTQYF
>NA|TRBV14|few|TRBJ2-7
TGTGCCAGCAGCCCAGGCGTTGTATTCGGGTACGAGCAGTACTTC
CASSPGVVFGYEQYF
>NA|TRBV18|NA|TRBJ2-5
TGTGCCAGCTCACCACTTGCCCTAGGGCAAGAGACCCAGTACTTC
CASSPLALGQETQYF
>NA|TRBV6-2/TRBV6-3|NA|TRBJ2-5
TGTGCCAGCAGCCCTACGAGGGGATTTCAAGAGACCCAGTACTTC
CASSPTRGFQETQYF
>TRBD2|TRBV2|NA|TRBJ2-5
TGTGCCAGCAAGCTTGTGAGCGGGGGGGAGACCCAGTACTTC
CASKLVSGGETQYF
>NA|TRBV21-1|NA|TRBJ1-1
TGTGCCAGCAGTGGGCACCTGAACACTGAAGCTTTCTTT
CASSGHLNTEAFF
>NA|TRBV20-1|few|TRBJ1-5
TGCAGTGCTAGAGGCCCACTTCGTACAGGGTTAAGCAATCAGCCCCAGCATTTT
CSARGPLRTGLSNQPQHF
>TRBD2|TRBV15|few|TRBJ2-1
TGTGCCACCAGCAGAGCCGAGCGGGGGGTCCGGGCCCTTCGCAATGAGCAGTTCTTC
CATSRAERGVRALRNEQFF
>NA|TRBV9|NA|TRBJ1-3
TGTGCCAGCAGAGGGAGGGCTGGAAACACCATATATTTT
CASRGRAGNTIYF
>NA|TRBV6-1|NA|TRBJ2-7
TGTGCCAGCAGTGGGGCCAAGGCAGGGCAACCCTACGAGCAGTACTTC
CASSGAKAGQPYEQYF
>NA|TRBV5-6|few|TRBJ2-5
TGTGCCAGCAGCTTTGCAGGGGCAGGTAGGGAGACCCAGTACTTC
CASSFAGAGRETQYF
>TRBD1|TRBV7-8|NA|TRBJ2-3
TGTGCCAGCAGCCCCATCCCGGACAGGGCAACAGATACGCAGTATTTT
CASSPIPDRATDTQYF
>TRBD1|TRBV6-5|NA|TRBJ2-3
TGTGCCAGCAGTTACTCGGCTTACAGGGGACGCACAGATACGCAGTATTTT
CASSYSAYRGRTDTQYF
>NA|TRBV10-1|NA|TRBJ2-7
TGCGCCAGCAGTGATAGCAGGTCCCACCTTAGCTACGAGCAGTACTTC
CASSDSRSHLSYEQYF
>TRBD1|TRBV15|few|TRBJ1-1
TGTGCCACCAGCAAAGACAGGGGGCAAGCTTTCTTT
CATSKDRGQAFF
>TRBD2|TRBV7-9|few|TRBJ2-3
TGTGCCAGCAGCCGGAGCGGGAGTGGAGCTCAAGATACGCAGTATTTT
CASSRSGSGAQDTQYF
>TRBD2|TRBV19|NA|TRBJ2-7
TGTGCCAGTAGCATTAGCGGGAGAGGGTACGAGCAGTACTTC
CASSISGRGYEQYF
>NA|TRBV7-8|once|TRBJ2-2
TGTGCCAGCAGCCCTCGGGCCGTACGAATTAGAGGCACCGGGGAGCTGTTTTTT
CASSPRAVRIRGTGELFF
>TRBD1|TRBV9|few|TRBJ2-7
TGTGCCAGCAGCGTAGGAGGGACAGGGGGCAACGAGCAGTACTTC
CASSVGGTGGNEQYF
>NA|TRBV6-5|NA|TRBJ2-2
TGTGCCAGCAGTTATCGGGGAGTGAGAACCGGGGAGCTGTTTTTT
CASSYRGVRTGELFF
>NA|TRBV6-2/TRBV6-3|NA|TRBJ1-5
TGTGCCAGCAGAAAGGAGGGCAATCAGCCCCAGCATTTT
CASRKEGNQPQHF
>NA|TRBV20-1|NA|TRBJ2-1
TGCAGTGCTAGAGACTTCGGACAGAATGACAATGAGCAGTTCTTC
CSARDFGQNDNEQFF
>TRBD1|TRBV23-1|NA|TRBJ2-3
TGCGCCAGCATCCAAACTTTGGACAGGAGTTCCACAGATACGCAGTATTTT
CASIQTLDRSSTDTQYF
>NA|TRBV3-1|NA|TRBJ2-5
TGTGCCAGCAGCCTCAAGACAAATCAAGAGACCCAGTACTTC
CASSLKTNQETQYF